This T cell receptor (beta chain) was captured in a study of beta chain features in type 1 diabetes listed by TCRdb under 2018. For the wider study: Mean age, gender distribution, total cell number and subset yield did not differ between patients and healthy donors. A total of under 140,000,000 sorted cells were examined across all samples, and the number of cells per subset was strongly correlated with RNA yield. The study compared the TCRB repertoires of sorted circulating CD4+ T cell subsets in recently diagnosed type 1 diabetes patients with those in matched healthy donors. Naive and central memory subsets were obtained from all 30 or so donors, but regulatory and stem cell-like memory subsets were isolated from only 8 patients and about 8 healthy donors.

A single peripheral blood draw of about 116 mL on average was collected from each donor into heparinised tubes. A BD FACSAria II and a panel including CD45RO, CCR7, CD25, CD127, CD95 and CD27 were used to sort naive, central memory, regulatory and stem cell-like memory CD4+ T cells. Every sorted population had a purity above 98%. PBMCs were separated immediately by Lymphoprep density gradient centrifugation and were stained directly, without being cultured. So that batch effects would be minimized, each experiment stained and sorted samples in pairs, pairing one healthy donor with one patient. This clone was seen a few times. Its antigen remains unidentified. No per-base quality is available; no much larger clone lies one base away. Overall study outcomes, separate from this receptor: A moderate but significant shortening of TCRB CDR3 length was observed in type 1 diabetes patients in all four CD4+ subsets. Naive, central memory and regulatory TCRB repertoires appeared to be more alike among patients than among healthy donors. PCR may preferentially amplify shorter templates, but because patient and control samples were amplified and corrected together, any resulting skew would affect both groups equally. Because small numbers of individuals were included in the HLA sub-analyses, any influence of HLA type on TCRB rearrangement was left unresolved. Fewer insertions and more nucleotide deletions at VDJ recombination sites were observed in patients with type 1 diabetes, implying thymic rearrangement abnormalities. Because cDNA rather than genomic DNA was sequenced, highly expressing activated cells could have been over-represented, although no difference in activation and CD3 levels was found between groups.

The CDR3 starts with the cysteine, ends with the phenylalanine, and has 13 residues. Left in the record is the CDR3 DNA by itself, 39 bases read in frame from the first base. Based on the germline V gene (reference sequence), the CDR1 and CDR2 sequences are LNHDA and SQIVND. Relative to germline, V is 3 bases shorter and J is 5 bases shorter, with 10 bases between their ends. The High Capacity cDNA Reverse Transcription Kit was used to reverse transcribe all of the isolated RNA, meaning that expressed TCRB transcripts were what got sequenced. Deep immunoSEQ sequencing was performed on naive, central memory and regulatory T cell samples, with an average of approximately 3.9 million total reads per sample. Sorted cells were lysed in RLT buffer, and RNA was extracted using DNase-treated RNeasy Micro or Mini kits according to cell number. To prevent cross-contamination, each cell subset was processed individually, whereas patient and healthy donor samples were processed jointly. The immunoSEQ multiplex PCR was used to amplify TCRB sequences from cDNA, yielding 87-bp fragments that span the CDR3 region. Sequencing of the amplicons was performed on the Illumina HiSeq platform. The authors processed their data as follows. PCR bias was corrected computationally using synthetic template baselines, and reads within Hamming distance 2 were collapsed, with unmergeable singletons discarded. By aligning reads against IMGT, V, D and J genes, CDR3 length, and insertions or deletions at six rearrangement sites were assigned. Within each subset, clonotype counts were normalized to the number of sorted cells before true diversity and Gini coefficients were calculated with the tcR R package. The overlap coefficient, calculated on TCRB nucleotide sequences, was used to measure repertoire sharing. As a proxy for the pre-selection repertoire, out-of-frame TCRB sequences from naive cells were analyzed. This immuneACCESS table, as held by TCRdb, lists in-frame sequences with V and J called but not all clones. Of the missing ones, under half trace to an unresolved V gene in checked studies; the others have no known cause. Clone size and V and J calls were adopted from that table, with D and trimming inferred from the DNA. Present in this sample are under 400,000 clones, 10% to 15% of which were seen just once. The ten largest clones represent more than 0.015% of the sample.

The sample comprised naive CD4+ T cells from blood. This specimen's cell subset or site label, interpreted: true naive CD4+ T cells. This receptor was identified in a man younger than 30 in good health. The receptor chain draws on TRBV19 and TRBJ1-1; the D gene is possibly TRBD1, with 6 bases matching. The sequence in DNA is TGTGCCAGTAGTATCGTAGGGGGAACTGAAGCTTTCTTT. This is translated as CASSIVGGTEAFF.